This TCR beta chain was retrieved from a study of regulatory dendritic cells for organ transplantation (dated by TCRdb to the late 2010s). About the investigation overall: Monocytes were cultured with vitamin D3 on days 0 and 4 and with IL-10 on day 4 to generate regulatory dendritic cells. Sorted naive and memory CD4+ and CD8+ T cells had their TCRbeta repertoires sequenced both before and after allostimulation with either regulatory or mature dendritic cells. On day 6, LPS was added to the DC cultures to test how the DCs responded to a strong maturation-inducing agent.

This clone was observed once. This clone's antigen is unknown. No much larger clonotype is one base removed from it; base qualities were not supplied. Multiplexed two-step PCR with Vbeta-specific forward primers and Jbeta-specific reverse primers was used to amplify TCRbeta CDR3 regions. Through the immunoSEQ service, TCRbeta libraries were sequenced on an Illumina instrument. Per the authors' processing: V, D and J genes were assigned using IMGT annotation, and counts were corrected for multiplex PCR bias using synthetic CDR3 analogues. The immunoSEQ Analyzer calculated repertoire clonality as one minus the normalized Shannon entropy. Whether a clone counted as expanded was decided by Fisher's exact test with Benjamini-Hochberg false discovery rate control and a two-tailed cutoff of P<0.01. TCRdb mirrors the immuneACCESS table, restricted to in-frame sequences. Some clones are absent from its copies; in checked studies, under half trace to an unresolved V gene, and the reason for the others is unknown. V and J calls and clone size are as listed in that table; D and trimming were resolved from the DNA. Recorded for this sample are approximately 11,000 clones; 65% to 80% of them occurred a single time. Of the sample, about 2.4% is held by the ten largest clones.

Points the paper makes about the study in general: In both subjects, allostimulation led to expansion of memory CD8+ clones, though the expansion induced by regulatory dendritic cells appeared to be more limited than that induced by mature dendritic cells. Among the resting subsets, the most alloreactive TCR clonotypes were found in memory CD8+ T cells. Highly diverse repertoires were observed in naive CD4+ and CD8+ T cells, whereas lower diversity was observed in memory cells, and the most oligoclonal repertoires were found in memory CD8+ cells. Only a couple of subjects were sequenced, and considerable between-individual heterogeneity in the alloreactive memory CD8+ T cell pool was noted by the authors.

Sorted T cell subsets were CFSE-labeled and co-cultured for around 5 days with allogeneic regulatory or mature dendritic cells at a 1:10 DC:T ratio. Naive T cells were sorted as CD45RA+ and memory T cells as CD45RO+ CD4+ or CD8+ cells by FACS. The T cells used for TCR sequencing were obtained from two healthy control subjects. Genomic DNA was extracted with the Qiagen DNeasy Blood & Tissue Kit. The CDR3, cysteine through phenylalanine, is 15 amino acids long. Solely the CDR3 DNA is kept, with 45 bases framed from the first base. V ends up 10 bases short and J 3 bases short, with an unmatched junction base count of 8. The germline V gene supplies CDR1 ENHRY and CDR2 SYGVKD.

This TCR came from a human donor in good health. Sequencing was carried out using memory CD4+ T cells from blood cultured with regulatory dendritic cells. Read against the paper, the sample's cell subset or site label means: CD45RO+ memory T cells. The V and J genes are TRBV10-3 and TRBJ2-1, with 11 middle bases fitting TRBD2. The encoded CDR3 is CATLSTSGGYNEQFF. Read as DNA, the sequence is TGTGCCACGCTTAGCACTAGCGGGGGCTACAATGAGCAGTTCTTC.